This T cell receptor (beta chain) derives from a study of shared clonotypes between healthy human individuals. A note on this clone: Its antigen is as yet unknown.

Study-wide findings and caveats: The study found lower generation probabilities in non-shared clonotypes than in those shared by all four donors. Sorted-subset samples were not fully sequenced, rarefaction indicated.

The material for each subset, its genomic DNA, was split evenly across several immunoSEQ plates. Method: immunoSEQ multiplex PCR; TCRdb's copy keeps in-frame clones and lacks some. The sample holds millions of clones; over 85% are singletons and the top ten take 0.13%. The ends lost 4 bases at V and 4 bases at J; junction bases unmatched: 4. Germline values: CDR1 LNHDA, CDR2 SQIVND (reference sequence). CDR3 length: 14 amino acids. The rearrangement links TRBV19 to TRBJ1-5; TRBD1 matches 7 bases. This receptor was taken from a man younger than 30 in good health. Sequences were obtained from naive CD4+ T cells sorted from blood. Subset in this sample: CD45RA+ positively selected. The CDR3 here is CASSTQTGNQPQHF. The CDR3 DNA is TGTGCCAGTAGTACCCAGACAGGGAATCAGCCCCAGCATTTT.